This entry lists 16 T cell receptor beta chains sequenced from one sample in a study of blood T cell repertoires in COVID-19. Profiled with immunoSEQ multiplex PCR; TCRdb holds only in-frame clones, not every one. The sample carries approximately 330,000 clones, approximately 89% recorded once. The specimen was PBMCs or T cells enriched from blood (not recorded which). Receptors originate from a woman in her 30s who had recovered from COVID-19.

CDR3 loop: CARSSSSGSSGELFF. In DNA, the CDR3 is TGTGCCAGAAGCAGTAGTAGCGGGAGCTCTGGGGAGCTGTTTTTT. The chain is built from TRBV7-9 and TRBJ2-2; TRBD2 matches 9 bases. Germline values: CDR1 SEHNR, CDR2 FQNEAQ (reference sequence). The CDR3 extends over 15 amino acids. Germline trimming cut 9 bases from V and 8 bases from J; bases unmatched to any gene: 13.

The V and J genes are TRBV9 and TRBJ2-5, with TRBD1 matching 7 bases. With V trimmed by 4 bases and J by 2 bases, 8 bases remained unmatched. CDR1 and CDR2 from the germline V gene are SGDLS and YYNGEE. There are 15 residues in the CDR3. This CDR3 is CASSWVSGQQETQYF. CDR3 DNA: TGTGCCAGCAGCTGGGTTTCGGGACAGCAAGAGACCCAGTACTTC. Based on the CDR3 plus reference TRBV9 and TRBJ2-5, the full variable domain is DSGVTQTPKHLITATGQRVTLRCSPRSGDLSVYWYQQSLDQGLQFLIQYYNGEERAKGNILERFSAQQFPDLHSELNLSSLELGDSALYFCASSWVSGQQETQYFGPGTRLLVL.

The chain is built from TRBV3-1 (or the pseudogene TRBV3-2) and TRBJ1-1; D is unresolved. The V end was cut by 5 bases, the J end by 3 bases, with 7 bases between. Germline CDR1 LGHDT, CDR2 YNNKEL (reference sequence). This CDR3 spans 12 amino acids. The DNA for the CDR3 is TGTGCCAGCAGCTCCGGGTACACTGAAGCTTTCTTT. This encodes CASSSGYTEAFF.

CDR3 DNA sequence: TGTGCCTGGAGTGCCGCGGGACTGACAAATTCACCCCTCCACTTT. Its protein is CAWSAAGLTNSPLHF. The chain recombines TRBV30 with TRBJ1-6; D is possibly TRBD1 (5 bases). The CDR3 is 15 amino acids. V dropped 1 base and J dropped 7 bases, with 14 bases sitting between them. From germline, CDR1 is GTSNPN and CDR2 SVGIG (reference sequence).

The rearrangement uses TRBV6-4 and TRBJ1-5, with D unresolved. This CDR3 has 13 residues. Trimming removed 7 bases at V and 0 bases at J, with 7 bases between. CDR1 and CDR2 from the germline V gene are MRHNA and SNTAGT. The CDR3 bases are TGTGCCAGCATCCCCTTTAGCAATCAGCCCCAGCATTTT. Its protein is CASIPFSNQPQHF.

This clone occurred a few times. The chain links TRBV9 to TRBJ1-4; a possible D gene is TRBD1 (6 bases). The CDR3 is made up of 15 amino acids. V lost 0 bases and J 6 bases, leaving 12 bases between the germline ends. The germline V gene encodes CDR1 SGDLS and CDR2 YYNGEE. CDR3 amino acids: CASSVGAEGDEKLFF. In DNA, the CDR3 is TGTGCCAGCAGCGTAGGGGCCGAGGGGGATGAAAAACTGTTTTTT.

The chain carries TRBV19 and TRBJ1-2; D is unresolved. Germline V gene lookup returns CDR1 LNHDA and CDR2 SQIVND (reference sequence). CDR3 size: 14 residues. The V end lost 6 bases, the J end lost 2 bases, and 13 bases lay between the germline ends. As DNA, the CDR3 is TGTGCCAGTAGGATTGCGGGGAAAAACTATGGCTACACCTTC. The encoded protein is CASRIAGKNYGYTF.

J is TRBJ1-5 and V is TRBV28; D is unresolved. The V gene's germline CDR1 is MDHEN and CDR2 SYDVKM. The CDR3 runs to 16 residues. V was cut by 5 bases and J by 2 bases, with 16 bases left in between. The CDR3 nucleotides are TGTGCCAGCAGTCCTGGCGGGGTGAGGCGCAATCAGCCCCAGCATTTT. It yields the protein CASSPGGVRRNQPQHF.

This chain links TRBV19 with TRBJ1-1; unclear D gene. The germline V gene encodes CDR1 LNHDA and CDR2 SQIVND (reference sequence). CDR3 length: 14 amino acids. V lost 1 base to trimming and J lost 5 bases, with 11 bases between them. The CDR3 nucleotides are TGTGCCAGTAGTATAGCCCTGCGAGGGACTGAAGCTTTCTTT. Its protein is CASSIALRGTEAFF.

The chain employs TRBV6-5 and TRBJ2-1; no definite D call. Germline CDR1 is MNHEY and CDR2 is SVGAGI. V lost 5 bases, J lost 4 bases, and 6 bases lay in between. The CDR3 totals 12 residues. For the CDR3, the DNA is TGTGCCAGCAGTCTACCTTACAATGAGCAGTTCTTC. Its protein product is CASSLPYNEQFF.

Points on this clone: The same CDR3 can be traced to other DNA sequences in this sample. The chain has TRBV29-1 and TRBJ2-3, with 7 bases that match TRBD2. CDR1 and CDR2 (germline): SQVTM, ANQGSEA. V lost 4 bases, J lost 0 bases, and 4 bases stayed unmatched. CDR3 length: 14 amino acids. Here the CDR3 DNA reads TGCAGCGTTGTGAGCGGGACGAGCACAGATACGCAGTATTTT. The encoded protein is CSVVSGTSTDTQYF.

This rearrangement joins TRBV18 to TRBJ1-3, with TRBD1 matching 7 bases. With V trimmed by 3 bases and J by 7 bases, 3 bases remained unmatched. The CDR3 extends over 13 amino acids. The germline gives CDR1 KGHSH, CDR2 LQKENI. The CDR3 DNA is TGTGCCAGCTCACCCCCGGGACAGAACACCATATATTTT. Its translation: CASSPPGQNTIYF.

The gene calls are TRBV6-5 and TRBJ2-5, with D perhaps TRBD2 (6 bases). V was cut by 6 bases and J by 5 bases, with 10 bases left in between. There are 12 residues in the CDR3. The V gene's germline CDR1 is MNHEY and CDR2 SVGAGI. In DNA form, the CDR3 reads TGTGCCAGCAGCGGGAGCGGGGAGACCCAGTACTTC. This sequence encodes CASSGSGETQYF.

V and J are TRBV6-2 or TRBV6-3 and TRBJ1-2; 10 positions agree with TRBD1. The CDR3 consists of 19 residues. Germline V CDR1 and CDR2: MNHEY, SVGEGT. Trimming cost V 4 bases and J 4 bases; bases outside gene matches: 18. The CDR3 DNA sequence: TGTGCCAGCAGTTCTCCGACAGGGGGCATTCGAGTTCGGCTCTATGGCTACACCTTC. It codes for CASSSPTGGIRVRLYGYTF.

The chain couples TRBV20-1 to TRBJ1-2; maybe TRBD1 (6 bases). Trimming removed 3 bases from V and 4 bases from J, with 15 bases in between. This CDR3 comprises 14 residues. Germline V gene lookup returns CDR1 DFQATT and CDR2 SNEGSKA (reference sequence). CDR3 amino acids: CSASSDRRAYGYTF. The CDR3 bases are TGCAGTGCTAGTTCGGACAGACGGGCCTATGGCTACACCTTC.

The gene calls are TRBV10-3 and TRBJ1-5, with D maybe TRBD1 (5 bases). V gave up 3 bases and J gave up 6 bases, with 15 bases separating them. This CDR3 is 15 amino acids long. From germline, CDR1 is ENHRY and CDR2 SYGVKD. The CDR3 loop reads CAISDQGRGGQPQHF. CDR3 coding DNA: TGTGCCATCAGTGACCAGGGTCGGGGAGGTCAGCCCCAGCATTTT.